The T cell receptor (beta chain) under discussion was sequenced for a study of cytomegalovirus exposure and HLA in healthy donors. Study-wide results and limits: Confirmation was obtained in vitro that three CMV-associated chains are specific for CMV antigens. A later analysis found that most CMV-associated TCR beta chains appeared HLA-restricted. Previously analyzed data showed that most TCR beta V segments were productive at a frequency of about 87% or about 30%.

Primers for the PCR totalled 60 Vbeta and 13 Jbeta. The table came from immunoSEQ multiplex PCR; TCRdb's copy has only in-frame clones and leaves some out. Among about 260,000 clones listed, around two thirds were seen once. Notes on this clone: Its antigen is unknown.

The TCR sequence derives from a female donor in good health and CMV-seronegative. The sequenced sample consisted of PBMCs.

CDR3 in DNA: TGTGCCAGCAGCGTATTTGAGAACAGAATCACAGATACGCAGTATTTT. It codes for CASSVFENRITDTQYF. The rearrangement uses TRBV5-5 and TRBJ2-3; the D is unclear. CDR3 length: 16 amino acids. The V gene lost 4 bases and the J gene lost 2 bases, with 17 bases spanning the gap. Germline loops: CDR1 SGHKS, CDR2 YYEKEE (reference sequence).